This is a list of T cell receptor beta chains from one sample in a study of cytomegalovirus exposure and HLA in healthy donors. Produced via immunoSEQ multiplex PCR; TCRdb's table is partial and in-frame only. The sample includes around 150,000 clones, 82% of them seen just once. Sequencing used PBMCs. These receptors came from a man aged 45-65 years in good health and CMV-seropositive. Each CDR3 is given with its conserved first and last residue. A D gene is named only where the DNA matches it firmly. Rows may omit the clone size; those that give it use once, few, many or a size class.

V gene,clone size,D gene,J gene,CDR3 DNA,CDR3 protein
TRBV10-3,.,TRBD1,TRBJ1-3,TGTGCCATCAGGCCGGGACAGGGGTCCGGAAACACCATATATTTT,CAIRPGQGSGNTIYF
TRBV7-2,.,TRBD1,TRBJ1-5,TGTGCCAGCAGCGTGACAGGGACAGGCAGCAATCAGCCCCAGCATTTT,CASSVTGTGSNQPQHF
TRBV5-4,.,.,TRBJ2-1,TGTGCCAGCAGCTTGGACAGGGCCTACAATGAGCAGTTCTTC,CASSLDRAYNEQFF
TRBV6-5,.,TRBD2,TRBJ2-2,TGTGCCAGCAAGGTAGCGGGGGGCCGTATCGGGGAGCTGTTTTTT,CASKVAGGRIGELFF
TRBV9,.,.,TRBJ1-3,TGTGCCAGCAGCGAACAGGGATCTGGAAACACCATATATTTT,CASSEQGSGNTIYF
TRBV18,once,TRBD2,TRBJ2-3,TGTGCCAGCTCATCAGAAGCGGGGGGTAGCACAGATACGCAGTATTTT,CASSSEAGGSTDTQYF
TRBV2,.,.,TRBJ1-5,TGTGCCAGCAGTGAAAACGCGGGGGCCGGGGGGCCCCAGCATTTT,CASSENAGAGGPQHF
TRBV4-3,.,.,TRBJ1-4,TGCGCCAGCAGCCAAGGGATCTCGGGGGGACCCCGTGGAAAACTGTTTTTT,CASSQGISGGPRGKLFF
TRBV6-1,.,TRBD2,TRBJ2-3,TGTGCCAGCAGTCTCCAGCGGGGAAGCACAGATACGCAGTATTTT,CASSLQRGSTDTQYF
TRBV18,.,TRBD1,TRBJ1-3,TGTGCCAGCTCACCAAGGGACAGGGCTGGAAACACCATATATTTT,CASSPRDRAGNTIYF
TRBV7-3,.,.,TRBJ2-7,TGTGCCAGCAGCAAACCCCAGGGTTACTACGAGCAGTACTTC,CASSKPQGYYEQYF
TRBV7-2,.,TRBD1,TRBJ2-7,TGTGCCAGCAGCTTGGTCGGGACAGGGGGCAACGAGCAGTACTTC,CASSLVGTGGNEQYF
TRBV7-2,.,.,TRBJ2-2,TGTGCCAGCAGCTTAGAGAGGGCGGCGAACACCGGGGAGCTGTTTTTT,CASSLERAANTGELFF
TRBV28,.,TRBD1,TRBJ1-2,TGTGCCAGCAGACTCGACAGGGGGCGTAACTATGGCTACACCTTC,CASRLDRGRNYGYTF
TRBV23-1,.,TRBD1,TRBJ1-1,TGCGCCAGCAGTCAGGGACAGGGAGGTCACACTGAAGCTTTCTTT,CASSQGQGGHTEAFF
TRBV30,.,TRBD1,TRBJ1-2,TGTGCCTGGAGTGTAAAACAGGGGGGACATGGCTACACCTTC,CAWSVKQGGHGYTF
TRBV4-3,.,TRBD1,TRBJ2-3,TGCGCCAGCAGCCAACAGGGGGATGGGGGCACAGATACGCAGTATTTT,CASSQQGDGGTDTQYF
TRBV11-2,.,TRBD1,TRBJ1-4,TGTGCCAGCAGCTTAGCCGGCGGGACAGGGGAGGAAAAACTGTTTTTT,CASSLAGGTGEEKLFF
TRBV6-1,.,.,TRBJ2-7,TGTGCCAGCAGTGACGATAGCTACGAGCAGTACTTC,CASSDDSYEQYF
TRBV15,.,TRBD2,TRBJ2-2,TGTGCCACCAGCTGGGGAGGGTCCGGGGAGCTGTTTTTT,CATSWGGSGELFF
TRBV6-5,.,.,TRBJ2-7,TGTGCCAGCAGTTACGCGGACAGCACCTACGAGCAGTACTTC,CASSYADSTYEQYF
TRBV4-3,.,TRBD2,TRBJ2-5,TGCGCCAGCAGCCAAGATACTAGCGGGAGGCTCGGAGAAGAGACCCAGTACTTC,CASSQDTSGRLGEETQYF
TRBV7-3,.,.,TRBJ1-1,TGTGCCAGCAGCTCCGGCCCGGGGGAGTGGAACACTGAAGCTTTCTTT,CASSSGPGEWNTEAFF
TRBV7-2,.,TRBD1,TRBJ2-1,TGTGCCAGCAGACAGCCTACCAGGGGGCGGACTGAGCAGTTCTTC,CASRQPTRGRTEQFF
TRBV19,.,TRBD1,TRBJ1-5,TGTGCCAGTAGTCCCGGGACAGGGGTTTTTGGTCAGCCCCAGCATTTT,CASSPGTGVFGQPQHF
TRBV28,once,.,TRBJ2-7,TGTGCCAGCAGTTTAAAGGGGTACGAGCAGTACTTC,CASSLKGYEQYF
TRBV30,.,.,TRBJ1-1,TGTGCCTGGAGTGTAACGTGGCGGGCGGAAGCTTTCTTT,CAWSVTWRAEAFF
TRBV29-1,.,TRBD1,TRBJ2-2,TGCAGCGTTGAAGGATCGGACAGGGCACCCGGGGAGCTGTTTTTT,CSVEGSDRAPGELFF
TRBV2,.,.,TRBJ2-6,TGTGCCAGCAGTGGGCAGGGGTTGTCTGGGGCCAACGTCCTGACTTTC,CASSGQGLSGANVLTF
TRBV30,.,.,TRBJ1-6,TGTGCCTGGAGTGTCGGTCCCTATAATTCACCCCTCCACTTT,CAWSVGPYNSPLHF
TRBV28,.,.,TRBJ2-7,TGTGCCAGCACCCCTAGCCTGAGCTCCTACGAGCAGTACTTC,CASTPSLSSYEQYF
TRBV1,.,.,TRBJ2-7,TGCACCAGCAGCGCCTCTAGCGGAGACCCCTACGAGCAGTACTTC,CTSSASSGDPYEQYF
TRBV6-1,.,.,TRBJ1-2,TGTGCCAGCAGTGGTGGGGGCTGGAACTATGGCTACACCTTC,CASSGGGWNYGYTF
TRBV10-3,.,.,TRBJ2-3,TGTGCCATCAGAATACGCCCAAGAACTCGACTAGAGGGAGCCATGGTTGGAGATACGCAGTATTTT,CAIRIRPRTRLEGAMVGDTQYF
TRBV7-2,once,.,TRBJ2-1,TGTGCCAGCAGCCCTTGGCCAAACCGCGGGTTCTTC,CASSPWPNRGFF
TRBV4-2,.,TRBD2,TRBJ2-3,TGTGCCAGCAGCCAAGTGGGGACTAGCGGGAAGAAGAGGACAGATACGCAGTATTTT,CASSQVGTSGKKRTDTQYF
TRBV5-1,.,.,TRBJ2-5,TGCGCCAGCAGCGGTACAGATTACCAAGAGACCCAGTACTTC,CASSGTDYQETQYF
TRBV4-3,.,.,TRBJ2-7,TGCGCCAGCAGCCAAGATCGACACTACGAGCAGTACTTC,CASSQDRHYEQYF
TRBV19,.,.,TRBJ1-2,TGTGCCAGTACGTACAGGCGGAACTATGGCTACACCTTC,CASTYRRNYGYTF
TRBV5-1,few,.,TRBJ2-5,TGCGCCAGCAGTTCCTCAGGGTCAGAGACCCAGTACTTC,CASSSSGSETQYF
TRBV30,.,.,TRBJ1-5,TGTGCCTGGAGTGAGGGGCAGCGCAATCAGCCCCAGCATTTT,CAWSEGQRNQPQHF
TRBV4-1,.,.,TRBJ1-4,TGCGCCAGCAGCCAACCGATCCGAGACACCAGTAAAAAACTGTTTTTT,CASSQPIRDTSKKLFF
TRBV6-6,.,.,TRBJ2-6,TGTGCCAGCAGCCTCGAGAGAGGCAACGTCCTGACTTTC,CASSLERGNVLTF
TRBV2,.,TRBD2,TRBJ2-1,TGTGCCAGCAGGCTATGGACTAGCGGGAGGGCCGACTACAATGAGCAGTTCTTC,CASRLWTSGRADYNEQFF
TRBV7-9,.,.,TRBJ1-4,TGTGCCAGCAGCTCGACACTAGCTAATGAAAAACTGTTTTTT,CASSSTLANEKLFF
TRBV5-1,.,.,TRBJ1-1,TGCGCCAGCAGCTTGGACAGGAACACTGAAGCTTTCTTT,CASSLDRNTEAFF
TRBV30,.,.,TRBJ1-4,TGTGCCTGGAGTGTACGGGCCGGTGGGGGGGCTAATGAAAAACTGTTTTTT,CAWSVRAGGGANEKLFF
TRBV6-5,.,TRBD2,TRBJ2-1,TGTGCCAGCAGCCGGACTAGAAGCCCCTACAATGAGCAGTTCTTC,CASSRTRSPYNEQFF
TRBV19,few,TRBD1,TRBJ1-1,TGTGCCAGTAGTATAGCCGGGACAGGGGGGACTGAAGCTTTCTTT,CASSIAGTGGTEAFF
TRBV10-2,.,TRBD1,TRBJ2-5,TGCGCCAGCAGACTAGGGGGCGCGGGAGAGACCCAGTACTTC,CASRLGGAGETQYF
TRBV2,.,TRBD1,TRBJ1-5,TGTGCCAGCACAGACAGGGGGCGGTATCGGAATCAGCCCCAGCATTTT,CASTDRGRYRNQPQHF
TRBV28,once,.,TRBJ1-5,TGTGCCAGCAGCCTGGGGGCAAGGCAGCCCCAGCATTTT,CASSLGARQPQHF
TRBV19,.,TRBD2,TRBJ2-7,TGTGCCAGTAGTAACTCACTAGCGGGGTATTCCTACGAGCAGTACTTC,CASSNSLAGYSYEQYF